The rows below give T cell receptor beta chains drawn from one sample of a study of cytomegalovirus exposure and HLA in healthy donors. Generated by immunoSEQ multiplex PCR, the TCRdb table keeps only in-frame clones and is missing some. The sample contains roughly 180,000 clones, 80% of which appear only once. Source material: PBMCs. The origin of the receptors is a man between 25 and 39 years old in good health and CMV-seronegative. CDR3s include the opening cysteine and the closing phenylalanine or tryptophan. Each record gives: clone size, CDR3 length, V gene, J gene, D gene, CDR3 DNA, CDR3 protein. A D gene is named only where the DNA matches it firmly. Size is omitted from some rows. Given values are once, few, many or a class for expanded clones.

>few|16|TRBV2|TRBJ2-7|-
TGTGCCAGCAGTGAAGCGCGTGGGGGCTTGAGTTCCGAGCAGTACTTC
CASSEARGGLSSEQYF
>-|16|TRBV25-1|TRBJ2-2|TRBD2
TGTGCCAGCAGTGGTCTAGCGGGAGGAAAAACCGGGGAGCTGTTTTTT
CASSGLAGGKTGELFF
>-|15|TRBV5-1|TRBJ2-7|TRBD2
TGCGCCAGCAGCTTTTCCCTAGCGGGGGGAGGCGAGCAGTACTTC
CASSFSLAGGGEQYF
>-|15|TRBV7-2|TRBJ2-2|TRBD1
TGTGCCAGCAGCTTAGGACAGGGGAACACCGGGGAGCTGTTTTTT
CASSLGQGNTGELFF
>-|15|TRBV18|TRBJ1-5|TRBD1
TGTGCCAGCTCCCCGCTGGGACAGCCCAATCAGCCCCAGCATTTT
CASSPLGQPNQPQHF
>-|16|TRBV4-1|TRBJ2-2|-
TGCGCCAGCAGCCATCCCCACCACGACAGCACCGGGGAGCTGTTTTTT
CASSHPHHDSTGELFF
>few|14|TRBV6-1|TRBJ2-5|-
TGTGCCAGCAGTGATACGTTTGGCGCAGGGACCCAGTACTTC
CASSDTFGAGTQYF
>-|15|TRBV9|TRBJ1-6|-
TGTGCCAGCAGCGTAGGCGCCGGGAGGAGTTCACCCCTCCACTTT
CASSVGAGRSSPLHF
>-|14|TRBV4-3|TRBJ1-5|-
TGCGCCAGCAGCCAAGGTGAAGGGGTACAGCCCCAGCATTTT
CASSQGEGVQPQHF
>-|14|TRBV5-6|TRBJ2-7|-
TGTGCCAGCAGCTTGGGGGCAGACCCCTACGAGCAGTACTTC
CASSLGADPYEQYF
>once|14|TRBV30|TRBJ1-5|-
TGTGCCTGGAGCCCAGGCTTGATTCTACAGCCCCAGCATTTT
CAWSPGLILQPQHF
>few|14|TRBV7-9|TRBJ1-2|TRBD1
TGTGCCAGCAGCCCAGGACAGGGAAACTATGGCTACACCTTC
CASSPGQGNYGYTF
>few|13|TRBV7-2|TRBJ1-2|-
TGTGCCAGCAGCTTATCGCGGGTGCACCCCTACACCTTC
CASSLSRVHPYTF
>once|16|TRBV19|TRBJ1-6|TRBD1
TGTGCCAGTAGTATGTATTCCGGGACAGATAATTCACCCCTCCACTTT
CASSMYSGTDNSPLHF
>-|14|TRBV29-1|TRBJ2-7|TRBD1
TGCAGCGTGGAGGGGGACAGGGGGCTCTACGAGCAGTACTTC
CSVEGDRGLYEQYF
>-|13|TRBV6-1|TRBJ1-4|-
TGTGCCAGCTGTAGGGGGTCAGATGAAAAACTGTTTTTT
CASCRGSDEKLFF
>-|16|TRBV7-6|TRBJ1-4|-
TGTGCCAGCAGCGCCAGACAGAGCCCAACTAATGAAAAACTGTTTTTT
CASSARQSPTNEKLFF
>-|14|TRBV5-6|TRBJ2-5|-
TGTGCCAGCAGCTTGATATCGAGGAGAGAGACCCAGTACTTC
CASSLISRRETQYF
>-|16|TRBV5-4|TRBJ2-2|TRBD2
TGTGCCAGCAGCTCAGCAGCGGGAGGAGGGACCGGGGAGCTGTTTTTT
CASSSAAGGGTGELFF
>-|15|TRBV28|TRBJ2-7|TRBD2
TGTGCCAGTCACCTAAGCGGGAGTCAATCCCACGAGCAGTACTTC
CASHLSGSQSHEQYF
>-|13|TRBV30|TRBJ2-1|-
TGTGCCTGGGCGGGACTCCCAATCAATGAGCAGTTCTTC
CAWAGLPINEQFF
>-|11|TRBV30|TRBJ2-1|-
TGTGCCTGGAGTGGGGCAAAGGAGCAGTTCTTC
CAWSGAKEQFF
>-|13|TRBV4-2|TRBJ2-3|TRBD2
TGTGCCAGCAGCCAAGGGGAGCGGGACACGCAGTATTTT
CASSQGERDTQYF